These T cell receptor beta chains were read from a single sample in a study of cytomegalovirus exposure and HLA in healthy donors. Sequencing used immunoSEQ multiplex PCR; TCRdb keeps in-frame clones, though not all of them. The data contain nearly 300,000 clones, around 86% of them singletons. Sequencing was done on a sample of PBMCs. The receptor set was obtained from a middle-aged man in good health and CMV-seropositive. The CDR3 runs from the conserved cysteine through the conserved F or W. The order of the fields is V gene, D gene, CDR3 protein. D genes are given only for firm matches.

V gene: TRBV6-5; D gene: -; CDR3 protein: CASKISGEEFF
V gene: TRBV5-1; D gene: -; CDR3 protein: CASSWGRETQYF
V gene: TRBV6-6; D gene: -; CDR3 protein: CASSYGGMVGTQYF
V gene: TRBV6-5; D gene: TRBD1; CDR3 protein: CASSYRAGGGHEQYF
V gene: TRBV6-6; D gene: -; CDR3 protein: CASSYSELEEQYF
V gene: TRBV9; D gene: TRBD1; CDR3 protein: CASRPGTGAGNTIYF
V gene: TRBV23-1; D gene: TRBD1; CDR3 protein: CASSQWTGNMNTEAFF
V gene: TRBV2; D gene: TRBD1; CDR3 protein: CASSGSQGVLRGYTF
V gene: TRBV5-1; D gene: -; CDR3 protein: CASSSDTYNEQFF
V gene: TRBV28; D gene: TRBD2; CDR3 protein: CASIGTSGRRETQYF
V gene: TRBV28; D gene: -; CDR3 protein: CASSPFQAYQPQHF
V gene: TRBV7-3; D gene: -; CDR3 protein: CASSLPDRGNEKLFF
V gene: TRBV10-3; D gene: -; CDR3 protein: CATKRKDTLNTEAFF
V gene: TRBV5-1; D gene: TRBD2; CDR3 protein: CASIGGTSGYQETQYF
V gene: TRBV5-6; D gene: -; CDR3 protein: CASTGGGLLYGYTF
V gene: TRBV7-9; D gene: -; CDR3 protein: CASSPGRQPQHF
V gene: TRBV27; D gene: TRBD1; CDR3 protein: CASSFKWTGGYGYTF
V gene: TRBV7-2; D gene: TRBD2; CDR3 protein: CASSYRLAGATGANVLTF
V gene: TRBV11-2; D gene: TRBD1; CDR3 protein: CASTLDRDYEQYF
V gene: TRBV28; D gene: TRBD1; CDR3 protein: CASRSGTGDYEQYF
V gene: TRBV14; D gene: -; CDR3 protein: CASSPLTGKNYEQYF
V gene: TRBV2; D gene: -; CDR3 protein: CASSERGSSYEQYF
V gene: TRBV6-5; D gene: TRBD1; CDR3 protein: CASSNPTGWNTEAFF
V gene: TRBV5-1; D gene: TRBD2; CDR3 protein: CASSLGSGRRDTQYF
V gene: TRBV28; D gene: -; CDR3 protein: CASSRPSQGSYEQYF
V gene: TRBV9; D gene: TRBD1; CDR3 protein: CASSGSDRAQQYF
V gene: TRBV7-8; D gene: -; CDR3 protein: CASSVRWSSYNEQFF
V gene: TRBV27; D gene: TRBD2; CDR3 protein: CASSKLAGSTDTQYF
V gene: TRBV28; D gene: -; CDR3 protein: CASSFAGGRQPQHF
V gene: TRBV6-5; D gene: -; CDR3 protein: CASSYSSDYGYTF
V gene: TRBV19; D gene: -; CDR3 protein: CASSMGQGITYEQYF
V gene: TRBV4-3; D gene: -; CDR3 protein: CASSQGLGGLSPQHF
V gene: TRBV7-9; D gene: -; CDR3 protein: CASSLVHSQETQYF
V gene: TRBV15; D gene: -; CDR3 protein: CATSSDPSGSRLRF
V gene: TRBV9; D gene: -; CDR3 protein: CASSAGIPGELFF
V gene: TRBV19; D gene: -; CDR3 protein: CASSIGRQAANEQFF
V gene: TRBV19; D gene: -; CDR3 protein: CASSIDGGIEAFF
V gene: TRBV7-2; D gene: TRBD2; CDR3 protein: CASSLAPPTGGPDTQYF
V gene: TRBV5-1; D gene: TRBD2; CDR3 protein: CASSLAVWSGNDEQFF
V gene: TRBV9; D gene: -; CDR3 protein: CASSVEGDRGYEQYF
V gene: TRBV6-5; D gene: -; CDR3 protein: CASHRGGVKGYEQYF
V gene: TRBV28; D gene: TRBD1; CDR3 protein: CASSFYGQGAENYGYTF
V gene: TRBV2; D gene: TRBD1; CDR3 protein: CAGTRRQGSFFAGNTIYF
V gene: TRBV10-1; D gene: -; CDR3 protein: CASSREITDTQYF
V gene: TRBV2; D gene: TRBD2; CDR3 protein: CASSEGLAGAVEQFF
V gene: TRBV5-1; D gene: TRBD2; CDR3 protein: CASSPSLLAGGYNEQFF
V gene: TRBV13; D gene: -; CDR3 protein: CASRTGHSSYEQYF
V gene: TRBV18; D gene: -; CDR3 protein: CASSPNRQEAQHF
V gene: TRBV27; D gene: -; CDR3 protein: CASSFLRGGLATNEKLFF
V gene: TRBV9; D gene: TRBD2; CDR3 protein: CASSAGGGRGYEQYF
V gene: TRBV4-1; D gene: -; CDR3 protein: CASSQPQGKNTEAFF
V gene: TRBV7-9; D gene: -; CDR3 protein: CASSPVLGAYEQYF
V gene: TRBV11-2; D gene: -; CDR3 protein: CASSFKGGWTEAFF